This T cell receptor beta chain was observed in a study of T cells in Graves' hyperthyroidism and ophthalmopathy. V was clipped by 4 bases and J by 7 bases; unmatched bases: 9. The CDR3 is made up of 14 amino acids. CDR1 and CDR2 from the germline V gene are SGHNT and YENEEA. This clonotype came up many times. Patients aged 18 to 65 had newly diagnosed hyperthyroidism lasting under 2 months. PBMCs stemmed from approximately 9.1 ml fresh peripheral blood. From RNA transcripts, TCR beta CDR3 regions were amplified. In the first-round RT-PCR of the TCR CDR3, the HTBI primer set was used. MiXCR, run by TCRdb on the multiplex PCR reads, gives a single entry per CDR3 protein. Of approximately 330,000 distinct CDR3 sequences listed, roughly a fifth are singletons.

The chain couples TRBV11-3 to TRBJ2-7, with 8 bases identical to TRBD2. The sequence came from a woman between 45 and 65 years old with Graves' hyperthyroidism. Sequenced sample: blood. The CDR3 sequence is CASSSTSGAFEQYF. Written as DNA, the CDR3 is TGTGCCAGCAGCTCCACTAGCGGAGCCTTTGAGCAGTACTTC. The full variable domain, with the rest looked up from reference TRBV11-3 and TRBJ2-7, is EAGVVQSPRYKIIEKKQPVAFWCNPISGHNTLYWYLQNLGQGPELLIRYENEEAVDDSQLPKDRFSAERLKGVDSTLKIQPAELGDSAVYLCASSSTSGAFEQYFGPGTRLTVT.